The source of this TCR beta chain is a study of beta chain features in type 1 diabetes. Study-wide results and caveats: People with Type 1 diabetes carried modestly yet significantly shorter TCRB CDR3s in all four CD4+ subsets. Sequencing from cDNA could over-represent high-TCR-expressing cells.

CDR1 SEHNR and CDR2 FQNEAQ come from the germline V gene (reference sequence). V trimming: 5 bases; J trimming: 5 bases; junction bases outside the gene matches: 11. There are 17 residues in the CDR3. The sequenced template was cDNA made from the entire isolated RNA. This table comes from immunoSEQ multiplex PCR, and its TCRdb copy is limited to in-frame clones, with some not included. This table has approximately 270,000 clones, 13% to 15% appearing once. This clone was counted a few times. The antigen is undetermined. This sequence originates from a man in his thirties or forties with type 1 diabetes. Material for sequencing was naive CD4+ T cells from blood. The rearrangement uses TRBV7-9 and TRBJ2-3, with TRBD1 matching over 12 bases. CDR3 sequence (DNA): TGTGCCAGCAGCAAAAGAGGGACAGGGGGCGCGGGAGATACGCAGTATTTT. Its protein product is CASSKRGTGGAGDTQYF.